This is a list of T cell receptor beta chains from one sample in a study of T cell responses to AZD1222 COVID-19 vaccine. Repertoires were generated with immunoSEQ multiplex PCR, while TCRdb's copy carries only in-frame clones and drops some. The sample has 85,000 to 100,000 clones, approximately 91% seen once. Source: peripheral blood, taken on day 0 of AZD1222 vaccination. Source of these receptors: an adult in good health. The CDR3 runs from the conserved cysteine through the conserved F or W. Each record gives: J gene, V gene, CDR3 protein.

>TRBJ1-4|TRBV6-6
CASSSLVRDEKLFF
>TRBJ1-2|TRBV4-1
CASSQDPLNRGYTF
>TRBJ2-7|TRBV21-1
CASSKDSQTTYEQYF
>TRBJ1-1|TRBV9
CASGLLPTNTEAFF
>TRBJ1-2|TRBV7-9
CASSLHLGDGYTF
>TRBJ1-4|TRBV5-1
CASSDGQGGEKLFF
>TRBJ2-4|TRBV28
CASSPGTGTAKNIQYF
>TRBJ2-1|TRBV7-2
CASSPPGLLPYNEQFF
>TRBJ2-5|TRBV7-3
CASSLRNQETQYF
>TRBJ2-3|TRBV5-5
CASSLFSPRRTDTQYF